What follows are 17 T cell receptor beta chains derived from one specimen sequenced in a study of shared clonotypes between healthy human individuals. As defined, naive CD8 cells were CD45RO-negative and positively selected for CCR7, with terminally differentiated effector memory CD45RA+ cells excluded. The table came from immunoSEQ multiplex PCR; TCRdb's copy has only in-frame clones and leaves some out. Among around 2,000,000 clones listed, about 95% were seen once. The source material was naive CD8+ T cells sorted from blood. These receptors came from a man aged 18 to 30 in good health.

This chain uses TRBV2 with TRBJ2-5; 10 positions agree with TRBD2. The CDR3 runs to 16 residues. Germline V lookup: CDR1 SNHLY, CDR2 FYNNEI. With 5 bases clipped from V and 2 bases from J, the junction kept 8 bases outside the gene matches. CDR3 DNA: TGTGCCAGCAGTCCTTGGACTAGCGGACCGCAAGAGACCCAGTACTTC. The encoded protein is CASSPWTSGPQETQYF.

The chain is built from TRBV13 and TRBJ1-1, with 7 bases aligning to TRBD1. Looked up from germline, CDR1 is PRHDT and CDR2 is FYEKMQ (reference sequence). The CDR3 contains 15 residues. J lost 4 bases, V lost 2 bases, and 7 bases had no gene match. CDR3 coding DNA: TGTGCCAGCAGCTTATATGAGGGGGCGGGCACTGAAGCTTTCTTT. Amino acids: CASSLYEGAGTEAFF.

The chain has TRBV7-3 and TRBJ2-7; D might be TRBD2 (7 bases). Germline V lookup: CDR1 SGHTA, CDR2 FQGTGA. There are 15 residues in the CDR3. Deletions cut 2 bases from V and 6 bases from J, with 17 bases between. The CDR3, as DNA: TGTGCCAGCAGCTTACTGGGGGGGCAGGTCTCCGAGCAGTACTTC. It encodes CASSLLGGQVSEQYF.

The rearrangement uses TRBV28 and TRBJ1-4, with TRBD1 identical over 9 bases. Germline values: CDR1 MDHEN, CDR2 SYDVKM. The CDR3 length is 17 residues. Losses at the gene ends were 5 bases for V and 5 bases for J; bases not matched to a gene: 12. The CDR3 region is CASSLPYRDRENEKLFF. The CDR3 nucleotides read TGTGCCAGCAGTCTACCCTACCGGGACAGGGAGAATGAAAAACTGTTTTTT.

About this clone: Other DNA sequences in the same sample also yield this CDR3. The chain carries TRBV7-2 and TRBJ2-7; D call uncertain. The V and J ends lost 1 base and 2 bases respectively, with 6 bases between them. The CDR3 covers 13 residues. Germline lookup yields CDR1 SGHTA and CDR2 FQGNSA. CDR3 residues: CASSLGRPYEQYF. The DNA for the CDR3 is TGTGCCAGCAGCTTAGGCCGCCCCTACGAGCAGTACTTC.

The gene calls are TRBV6-6 and TRBJ2-7; D is uncertain. CDR3 length: 16 amino acids. Looked up from germline, CDR1 is MNHNY and CDR2 is SVGAGI (reference sequence). Trimming took 5 bases from V and 6 from J, leaving 23 bases between them. Here the CDR3 DNA reads TGTGCCAGCAGTCCCCCGGGTCAATTATTTCAAAGCGAGCAGTACTTC. This translates into CASSPPGQLFQSEQYF.

The chain employs TRBV13 and TRBJ1-1; 11 nucleotides match TRBD1. V lost 5 bases and J lost 7; bases outside the gene matches: 9. This CDR3 is 15 amino acids long. Germline V gene sequence: CDR1 PRHDT, CDR2 FYEKMQ (reference sequence). Written as DNA, the CDR3 is TGTGCCAGCAGCCCCGGGACAGGGGGTATGGGTGAAGCTTTCTTT. It encodes CASSPGTGGMGEAFF.

This clone was seen only once. The chain employs TRBV5-1 and TRBJ2-1; D remains ambiguous. Germline values: CDR1 SGHRS, CDR2 YFSETQ. CDR3 length: 15 amino acids. The V and J ends lost 0 bases and 2 bases respectively, with 9 bases between them. The CDR3 here is CASSLDFGTYNEQFF. The CDR3 DNA reads as TGCGCCAGCAGCTTGGATTTTGGTACCTACAATGAGCAGTTCTTC.

To note about this clone: Additional DNA sequences in this sample encode the identical CDR3. The chain links TRBV27 to TRBJ1-1, with D possibly TRBD1 on 5 matching bases. Trimming cost V 4 bases and J 2 bases, with 8 bases left between them. Per the germline V gene, CDR1 is MNHEY and CDR2 is SMNVEV (reference sequence). The CDR3 sequence is 13 residues long. CDR3 in amino acids: CASSWGGNTEAFF. Here the CDR3 DNA reads TGTGCCAGCAGTTGGGGCGGCAACACTGAAGCTTTCTTT.

The gene calls are TRBV4-1 and TRBJ2-7, with D tentatively TRBD1 (6 bases). Germline CDR1 and CDR2: MGHRA and YSYEKL. V lost 3 bases and J 4 bases, leaving 13 bases between the germline ends. The CDR3 runs to 14 residues. The CDR3 DNA follows: TGCGCCAGCAGCCACACAACAGGGTTGTACGAGCAGTACTTC. Amino acids: CASSHTTGLYEQYF.

This chain connects TRBV7-8 to TRBJ2-7, with D uncertain. This CDR3 spans 14 amino acids. Germline lookup yields CDR1 SGHVS and CDR2 FQNEAQ. V gave up 6 bases and J gave up 1 base, with 13 bases separating them. CDR3 sequence reads: CASRPSLDSYEQYF. The CDR3 DNA sequence: TGTGCCAGCAGGCCCAGCTTGGATTCCTACGAGCAGTACTTC.

In this sample, this clone turned up once. V usage is TRBV27 and J usage is TRBJ1-5; 8 bases agree with TRBD1. The V gene's germline CDR1 is MNHEY and CDR2 SMNVEV (reference sequence). The J segment lost 0 bases and the V segment lost 2 bases, leaving 15 bases of the junction unmatched. CDR3 length equals 20 residues. CDR3 nucleotides: TGTGCCAGCAGTTTACCGGGTGACAGGGGTCGGACTTATAGCAATCAGCCCCAGCATTTT. It specifies CASSLPGDRGRTYSNQPQHF.

The chain employs TRBV4-3 and TRBJ2-1; 7 nucleotides align to TRBD2. V dropped 1 base and J dropped 9; count of bases not matched to a gene: 3. This CDR3 is 13 amino acids long. Germline V lookup: CDR1 LGHNA, CDR2 YSLEER. The CDR3 loop is CASSQVGTIEQFF. The CDR3 nucleotides are TGCGCCAGCAGCCAAGTTGGGACTATTGAGCAGTTCTTC.

The genes are TRBV5-8 and TRBJ2-3, with TRBD1 matching 8 bases. CDR3 length: 16 residues. J gave up 0 bases and V 2 bases, and 5 bases lay outside the gene matches. Germline V gene sequence: CDR1 SGHTS, CDR2 YDEGEE. CDR3 protein: CASSFGTGLSTDTQYF. DNA for the CDR3: TGTGCCAGCAGCTTCGGGACAGGCCTTAGCACAGATACGCAGTATTTT.

This chain uses TRBV7-9 with TRBJ2-7; D ambiguous. There are 14 residues in the CDR3. V lost 3 bases and J lost 0, with 9 bases in between. Germline V CDR1 and CDR2: SEHNR, FQNEAQ (reference sequence). The CDR3 here is CASSLGQTSYEQYF. For the CDR3, the DNA is TGTGCCAGCAGCTTGGGTCAGACCTCCTACGAGCAGTACTTC.

This chain connects TRBV5-1 to TRBJ2-7; 7 nucleotides match TRBD1. The CDR3 consists of 15 residues. CDR1 is SGHRS, CDR2 YFSETQ, per germline. J lost 3 bases, V lost 1 base, and 7 bases had no gene match. For the CDR3, the DNA is TGCGCCAGCAGCTTGTCCGAGACAGGGAACTACGAGCAGTACTTC. Its protein product is CASSLSETGNYEQYF.

This sequence joins TRBV4-1 and TRBJ1-1; 9 nucleotides line up with TRBD1. V lost 5 bases, J lost 3 bases, and 7 bases stayed unmatched. Per the germline V gene, CDR1 is MGHRA and CDR2 is YSYEKL. The CDR3 contains 15 residues. CDR3 sequence reads: CASSDRGEKYTEAFF. The CDR3 DNA is TGCGCCAGCAGCGACAGGGGGGAAAAATACACTGAAGCTTTCTTT.